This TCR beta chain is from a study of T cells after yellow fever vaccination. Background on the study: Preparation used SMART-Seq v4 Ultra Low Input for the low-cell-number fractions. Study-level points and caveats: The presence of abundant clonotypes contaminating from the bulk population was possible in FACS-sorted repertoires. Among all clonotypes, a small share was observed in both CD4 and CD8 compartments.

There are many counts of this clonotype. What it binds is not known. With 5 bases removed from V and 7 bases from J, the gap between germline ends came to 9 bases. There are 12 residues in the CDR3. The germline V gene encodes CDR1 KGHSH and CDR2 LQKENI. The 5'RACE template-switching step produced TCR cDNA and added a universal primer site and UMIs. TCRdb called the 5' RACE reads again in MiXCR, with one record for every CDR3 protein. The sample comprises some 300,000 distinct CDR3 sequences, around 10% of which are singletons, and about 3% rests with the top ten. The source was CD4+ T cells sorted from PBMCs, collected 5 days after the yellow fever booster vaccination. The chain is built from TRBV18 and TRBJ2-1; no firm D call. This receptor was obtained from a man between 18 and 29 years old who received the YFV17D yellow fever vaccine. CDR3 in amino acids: CASSREENEQFF. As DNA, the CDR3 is TGTGCCAGCTCAAGGGAAGAAAATGAGCAGTTCTTC. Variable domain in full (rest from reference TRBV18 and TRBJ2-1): NAGVMQNPRHLVRRRGQEARLRCSPMKGHSHVYWYRQLPEEGLKFMVYLQKENIIDESGMPKERFSAEFPKEGPSILRIQQVVRGDSAAYFCASSREENEQFFGPGTRLTVL.